The TCR beta chain under discussion was sequenced for a study of T cells in Graves' hyperthyroidism and ophthalmopathy. General study findings and limits: Most thyroid-expanded clonotypes above 0.001 were also found in blood.

Many counts were recorded for this clonotype. Its antigen remains unknown. There were TCR beta CDR3 regions amplified from RNA transcripts. HTBI primers were the set used in a first-round RT-PCR of the TCR CDR3. TCRdb processed the multiplex PCR reads anew with MiXCR; each CDR3 protein has one entry. This table holds more than 55,000 distinct CDR3 sequences, 53% found once. CDR3 length: 19 residues. The V gene's germline CDR1 is DFQATT and CDR2 SNEGSKA (reference sequence). The ends lost 3 bases at V and 2 bases at J; junction bases unmatched: 13. The sequence came from a woman in her fifties or sixties with Graves' ophthalmopathy. Sequences were obtained from blood. The V call is TRBV20-1, the J call TRBJ2-3; TRBD2 matches 14 bases. The CDR3 reads CSASSATSGRVLNTDTQYF. The CDR3 DNA is TGCAGTGCTAGTTCCGCGACTAGCGGGAGGGTCTTAAACACAGATACGCAGTATTTT.